These 25 T cell receptor beta chains came from one sample sequenced in a study of blood T cells in healthy people across ages. The authors ran a second PCR of 7 to 11 cycles using a sample-barcoded 5' primer and a J-beta primer mix. TCRdb re-derived calls from the 5' RACE reads in MiXCR, one entry per CDR3 protein. The sample shows about a million distinct CDR3 sequences, around two fifths of them seen only once. The source material was blood. Every receptor here comes from a man aged 18 to 30 in good health.

The chain employs TRBV7-9 and TRBJ1-1, with 7 nucleotides matching TRBD1. Germline loops: CDR1 SEHNR, CDR2 FQNEAQ (reference sequence). The V segment lost 3 bases and the J segment 4 bases; nucleotides outside the gene matches: 5. The CDR3 runs to 14 residues. The chain's CDR3 is CASSFTRGSTEAFF. In DNA form, the CDR3 reads TGTGCCAGCAGCTTTACCAGGGGGTCCACTGAAGCTTTCTTT.

V is TRBV5-6 and J is TRBJ2-1; TRBD1 agrees at 9 bases. The CDR3 loop spans 14 amino acids. J lost 5 bases, V lost 5 bases, and 5 bases had no gene match. Germline V gene sequence: CDR1 SGHDT, CDR2 YYEEEE. CDR3 nucleotides: TGTGCCAGCAGTACCGGGACAGGGAACAATGAGCAGTTCTTC. This translates into CASSTGTGNNEQFF.

This clonotype was detected ten times or more. The J gene is TRBJ2-1, the V gene TRBV10-3; 13 bases align to TRBD2. This CDR3 contains 17 residues. The germline gives CDR1 ENHRY, CDR2 SYGVKD. V lost 0 bases to trimming and J lost 6 bases; unmatched junction nucleotides: 5. The CDR3, as DNA: TGTGCCATCAGTGAGTCGGGGACTAGCGGGGATCCCAATGAGCAGTTCTTC. Protein sequence: CAISESGTSGDPNEQFF.

The chain couples TRBV27 to TRBJ2-3, with TRBD1 matching over 7 bases. J lost 5 bases, V lost 6 bases, and 8 bases had no gene match. The germline CDR1 and CDR2 sequences are MNHEY and SMNVEV (reference sequence). This CDR3 is 14 amino acids long. Here the CDR3 DNA reads TGTGCCAGCAGCATGGACAGGTTTTTAGATACGCAGTATTTT. It yields the protein CASSMDRFLDTQYF.

This sequence joins TRBV6-2 or TRBV6-3 and TRBJ2-2; D remains ambiguous. Trimming cost V 11 bases and J 4 bases, with 11 bases left between them. Germline loops: CDR1 MNHEY, CDR2 SVGEGT. CDR3 size: 12 residues. CDR3 in DNA: TGTGCCTCGGACGCCCTCACCGGGGAGCTGTTTTTT. It codes for CASDALTGELFF.

The chain is built from TRBV4-3 and TRBJ2-3, with D maybe TRBD1 (5 bases). The CDR3 is made up of 16 amino acids. From germline, CDR1 is LGHNA and CDR2 YSLEER. With 0 bases removed from V and 2 bases from J, the gap between germline ends came to 12 bases. The CDR3 loop reads CASSQEWVGATDTQYF. In DNA, the CDR3 is TGCGCCAGCAGCCAAGAGTGGGTAGGGGCCACAGATACGCAGTATTTT.

The chain links TRBV7-2 to TRBJ2-2; the D gene is possibly TRBD2 (5 bases). CDR1 is SGHTA and CDR2 is FQGNSA in the germline V gene. This CDR3 spans 15 amino acids. V gave up 2 bases and J gave up 4 bases, with 11 bases separating them. The CDR3 DNA is TGTGCCAGCAGCTTAAGTGGACTTGTCACCGGGGAGCTGTTTTTT. Protein product: CASSLSGLVTGELFF. Supplemented by reference TRBV7-2 and TRBJ2-2, the full variable domain reads GAGVSQSPSNKVTEKGKDVELRCDPISGHTALYWYRQSLGQGLEFLIYFQGNSAPDKSGLPSDRFSAERTGGSVSTLTIQRTQQEDSAVYLCASSLSGLVTGELFFGEGSRLTVL.

This clonotype was counted a few times. CDR3 loop: CASSLGQNMNTEAFF. The CDR3 DNA reads TGTGCCAGCAGCTTAGGGCAGAACATGAACACTGAAGCTTTCTTT. J is TRBJ1-1 and V is TRBV11-2; no clear D. The CDR3 spans 15 residues. Trimming took 1 base from V and 0 from J, leaving 9 bases between them. Germline CDR1 is SGHAT and CDR2 is FQNNGV.

The CDR3 loop is CASSVGAGTTEAFF. The DNA for the CDR3 is TGTGCCAGCAGCGTAGGAGCAGGGACCACTGAAGCTTTCTTT. The genes are TRBV9 and TRBJ1-1; D might be TRBD1 (5 bases). Trimming took 0 bases from V and 4 from J, leaving 10 bases between them. The CDR3 sequence is 14 residues long. Germline V gene data show CDR1 as SGDLS and CDR2 as YYNGEE. The full variable domain, with the rest looked up from reference TRBV9 and TRBJ1-1, is DSGVTQTPKHLITATGQRVTLRCSPRSGDLSVYWYQQSLDQGLQFLIQYYNGEERAKGNILERFSAQQFPDLHSELNLSSLELGDSALYFCASSVGAGTTEAFFGQGTRLTVV.

To note about this clonotype: A much larger clone lies one base from this, so it may be a read error. The V call is TRBV9, the J call TRBJ1-2, with 9 bases that match TRBD1. The V segment lost 3 bases and the J segment 4 bases; nucleotides outside the gene matches: 4. Germline CDR1 reads SGDLS; CDR2 reads YYNGEE. This CDR3 has 14 amino acids. The CDR3 region has the DNA TGTGCCAGCAGCGCGGGACAGGGAGTCTATGGCTACACCTTC. Its translation is CASSAGQGVYGYTF.

The V and J genes are TRBV3-1 and TRBJ1-2; no clear D. Per the germline V gene, CDR1 is LGHDT and CDR2 is YNNKEL (reference sequence). The CDR3 length is 17 residues. Trimming took 1 base from V and 0 from J, leaving 15 bases between them. The CDR3 nucleotides read TGTGCCAGCAGCCAAGCCTGGGCCCGTTATCCTAACTATGGCTACACCTTC. Encoded protein: CASSQAWARYPNYGYTF.

The chain couples TRBV5-1 to TRBJ2-1, with D perhaps matching TRBD2 (6 bases). The germline V gene encodes CDR1 SGHRS and CDR2 YFSETQ. The CDR3 runs 17 residues. V lost 0 bases and J 5 bases, leaving 18 bases between the germline ends. The CDR3 loop is CASSLALSGYENNEQFF. In DNA form, the CDR3 reads TGCGCCAGCAGCTTGGCCCTTAGCGGATACGAGAACAATGAGCAGTTCTTC.

The V call is TRBV27, the J call TRBJ2-1; D not certain. V was clipped by 6 bases and J by 8 bases, with 8 bases between them. Germline V gene lookup returns CDR1 MNHEY and CDR2 SMNVEV (reference sequence). The CDR3 spans 11 residues. The CDR3 reads CASRGSYEQFF. CDR3 DNA sequence: TGTGCCAGCAGGGGCAGCTATGAGCAGTTCTTC.

This chain joins TRBV12-3 or TRBV12-4 and TRBJ2-5, with D maybe TRBD2 (5 bases). Trimming removed 10 bases from V and 6 bases from J, with 15 bases in between. The length of the CDR3 is 12 residues. CDR3 sequence: CANTRGSKTQYF. CDR3 DNA sequence: TGTGCCAACACCCGGGGATCGAAGACCCAGTACTTC.

The table lists this clonotype with a few counts. The rearrangement uses TRBV4-1 and TRBJ2-1; D uncertain. CDR3 length: 16 residues. Germline V gene sequence: CDR1 MGHRA, CDR2 YSYEKL. V lost 0 bases and J 0 bases, leaving 9 bases between the germline ends. CDR3 amino acids: CASSQEWRSSYNEQFF. The CDR3 DNA is TGCGCCAGCAGCCAAGAATGGCGGAGCTCCTACAATGAGCAGTTCTTC.

The chain joins TRBV5-1 to TRBJ2-5; D call uncertain. V was pared by 3 bases and J by 11 bases, with 20 bases between. Germline assignment: CDR1 SGHRS and CDR2 YFSETQ. This CDR3 is built from 14 residues. In nucleotides, the CDR3 is TGCGCCAGCAGCTGGCCAACTCCCAGCAATGAGCAGTACTTC. Translation gives CASSWPTPSNEQYF.

The chain combines TRBV12-3 or TRBV12-4 with TRBJ2-3; D is ambiguous. CDR3 length: 11 residues. V was shortened by 8 bases and J by 3 bases, with 6 bases between the two germline ends. The CDR3 region has the DNA TGTGCCAGCGTGCTAACAGATACGCAGTATTTT. It encodes CASVLTDTQYF.

V is TRBV20-1 and J is TRBJ1-5, with D perhaps TRBD1 (5 bases). Germline V CDR1 and CDR2: DFQATT, SNEGSKA (reference sequence). The germline V and J ends were trimmed by 8 bases and 2 bases, with 13 bases remaining between them. The CDR3 length is 13 residues. The CDR3 protein is CSTILRGNQPQHF. CDR3 DNA: TGCAGTACTATCCTCAGGGGCAATCAGCCCCAGCATTTT.

This rearrangement joins TRBV20-1 to TRBJ1-1; no definite D call. The length of the CDR3 is 16 residues. V was cut by 1 base and J by 8 bases, with 23 bases left in between. The V gene's germline CDR1 is DFQATT and CDR2 SNEGSKA (reference sequence). In DNA form, the CDR3 reads TGCAGTGCTAGAGTATCCGGAGTGGGAACATCCTTAGAAGCTTTCTTT. As protein: CSARVSGVGTSLEAFF.

This chain links TRBV4-3 with TRBJ1-6, with D unclear. This CDR3 contains 22 residues. Per germline, CDR1 LGHNA and CDR2 YSLEER. The germline V and J ends were trimmed by 4 bases and 0 bases, with 28 bases remaining between them. CDR3 DNA: TGCGCCAGCAGCCGAGACCCTAGGCGCTCTCCGGCTGGAAGCTCCTATAATTCACCCCTCCACTTT. As protein: CASSRDPRRSPAGSSYNSPLHF.

This clonotype was observed a few times. J is TRBJ2-5 and V is TRBV15, with 7 bases identical to TRBD1. V shed 2 bases and J 3 bases; nucleotides not matched to a gene: 3. Germline assignment: CDR1 LNHNV and CDR2 YYDKDF (reference sequence). The CDR3 contains 14 residues. CDR3 DNA: TGTGCCACCAGCAGAAGGGACAGCAAAGAGACCCAGTACTTC. Protein: CATSRRDSKETQYF.

The rearrangement uses TRBV6-5 and TRBJ2-7, with 14 bases fitting TRBD2. V lost 8 bases to trimming and J lost 9 bases; unmatched junction nucleotides: 6. Germline lookup yields CDR1 MNHEY and CDR2 SVGAGI. The CDR3 extends over 13 amino acids. CDR3 protein: CASRLAGGPGQYF. The CDR3 DNA reads as TGTGCCAGCCGACTAGCGGGGGGGCCGGGGCAGTACTTC.

The V and J genes are TRBV6-1 and TRBJ1-1; TRBD1 might be the D (5 bases). The CDR3 extends over 14 amino acids. V lost 2 bases and J lost 10, with 17 bases in between. Germline-derived CDR1 and CDR2 are MNHNS and SASEGT. CDR3 protein: CASSETPIVRGAFF. The CDR3 nucleotides read TGTGCCAGCAGTGAAACGCCCATCGTGAGGGGAGCTTTCTTT.

This clonotype was found a few times. Compared with germline, one end of the junction differs, possibly owing to a read error. The gene calls are TRBV20-1 and TRBJ1-2; possibly TRBD1 for D (5 bases). In germline, CDR1 is DFQATT, CDR2 SNEGSKA (reference sequence). This CDR3 has 13 residues. The CDR3 region is CSAVGRGSWGYTF. The CDR3 DNA sequence: TGTAGTGCCGTGGGGAGGGGATCATGGGGCTACACCTTC.

This clonotype occurred a few times. The chain employs TRBV6-5 and TRBJ1-2, with 7 bases that match TRBD1. Germline-derived CDR1 and CDR2 are MNHEY and SVGAGI. The V segment lost 4 bases and the J segment 2 bases; nucleotides outside the gene matches: 7. There are 15 residues in the CDR3. CDR3 in DNA: TGTGCCAGCAGTTCTAACAGGGGCCCCAACTATGGCTACACCTTC. It encodes CASSSNRGPNYGYTF.